Following are 20 T cell receptor beta chains from one sample sequenced in a study of human T cells and chemical hapten exposure. A single record per CDR3 protein comes from TCRdb applying MiXCR to the RACE reads. The sample has 95,000 to 150,000 distinct CDR3 sequences, around 11% seen once. Regarding time point: patch test 3, about 24 weeks after DPC sensitization. Treatment: therapeutic diphenylcyclopropenone sensitization with weekly scalp DPC. The input for sequencing was whole blood, taken in connection with sensitization to the hapten diphenylcyclopropenone (DPC). The origin of the receptors is a woman aged 50 to 65 with alopecia areata. Some clones in this sample may be carry-over from other donors' samples.

This clonotype appeared a few times. The chain is built from TRBV5-1 and TRBJ2-1; perhaps D is TRBD1 or TRBD2 (5 bases each). The CDR3 runs 14 residues. Between the trimmed V and J ends, which lost 1 base and 8 bases, there was a span of 13 bases. Germline CDR1 SGHRS, CDR2 YFSETQ. The CDR3 is CASSLRGETDEQFF. In DNA form, the CDR3 reads TGCGCCAGCAGCTTGAGAGGGGAAACGGATGAGCAGTTCTTC.

This clonotype has ten or more counts. This chain links TRBV7-2 with TRBJ2-6, with D tentatively TRBD1 (6 bases). CDR3 length: 15 amino acids. Germline CDR1 is SGHTA and CDR2 is FQGNSA. Trimming stripped 6 bases from V and 2 bases from J, with 11 bases between. CDR3 coding DNA: TGTGCCAGCAGATCAACAGGGACTGGGGCCAACGTCCTGACTTTC. Translation: CASRSTGTGANVLTF.

V gene TRBV6-5 combines with J gene TRBJ1-6, with D uncertain. This CDR3 has 17 residues. Trimming shortened V by 6 bases and J by 2 bases, and 17 bases separated the two germline ends. Germline CDR1 MNHEY, CDR2 SVGAGI. The chain's CDR3 is CASRDLLRSAYNSPLHF. Written as DNA, the CDR3 is TGTGCCAGCAGGGACTTACTGAGGAGCGCCTATAATTCACCCCTCCACTTT.

The V call is TRBV10-3, the J call TRBJ1-5; 9 bases line up with TRBD1. This CDR3 spans 16 amino acids. Trimming cost V 4 bases and J 1 base; bases outside gene matches: 5. CDR1 and CDR2 from the germline V gene are ENHRY and SYGVKD. CDR3 coding DNA: TGTGCCATCAGTGTAGGGGACAGGGACAGCAATCAGCCCCAGCATTTT. Protein: CAISVGDRDSNQPQHF.

The chain joins TRBV7-9 to TRBJ2-3, with 8 bases identical to TRBD2. V lost 6 bases and J lost 5; bases outside the gene matches: 7. This CDR3 has 14 amino acids. In germline, CDR1 is SEHNR, CDR2 FQNEAQ (reference sequence). The CDR3 coding sequence is TGTGCCAGCAGACTAAGCGGGGGTATAGATACGCAGTATTTT. Translation: CASRLSGGIDTQYF.

There are many counts of this clonotype. The chain joins TRBV7-2 to TRBJ1-2; unclear D gene. V was cut by 1 base and J by 3 bases, with 15 bases left in between. The germline gives CDR1 SGHTA, CDR2 FQGNSA. The CDR3 is 16 residues long. CDR3 sequence reads: CASSLETGKSYYGYTF. The CDR3 DNA reads TGTGCCAGCAGCTTAGAAACGGGGAAATCATACTATGGCTACACCTTC.

This clonotype occurred a few times. This chain links TRBV20-1 with TRBJ2-7; D not certain. Germline loops: CDR1 DFQATT, CDR2 SNEGSKA (reference sequence). The germline V and J ends were trimmed by 7 bases and 0 bases, with 13 bases remaining between them. The CDR3 runs to 13 residues. This CDR3 reads CSGKRISSYEQYF. CDR3 nucleotides: TGCAGTGGCAAGCGCATAAGCTCCTACGAGCAGTACTTC.

In this sample, this clonotype turned up a few times. The chain carries TRBV4-3 and TRBJ1-6, with TRBD1 matching over 10 bases. The CDR3 is 17 amino acids. Trimming cost V 0 bases and J 10 bases; bases outside gene matches: 9. From germline, CDR1 is LGHNA and CDR2 YSLEER. The CDR3 nucleotides are TGCGCCAGCAGCCAAGATTTCCGAGGGGACAGGGGATCACCCCTCCACTTT. Its protein product is CASSQDFRGDRGSPLHF.

The J gene is TRBJ1-1, the V gene TRBV7-9, with D possibly being TRBD1 (5 bases). Germline CDR1 is SEHNR and CDR2 is FQNEAQ (reference sequence). V lost 5 bases and J lost 6, with 16 bases in between. The CDR3 covers 14 residues. Here the CDR3 DNA reads TGTGCCAGCAGCCTGTCCCTCAGGGAACCTGAAGCTTTCTTT. Residues: CASSLSLREPEAFF.

The chain uses TRBV7-2 and TRBJ1-1; 7 bases map to TRBD1. The CDR3 sequence is 14 residues long. Germline V CDR1 and CDR2: SGHTA, FQGNSA. The trim removed 1 base at V and 8 bases at J, leaving 7 bases unmatched. This CDR3 reads CASSLDWDSTEAFF. The CDR3 DNA reads as TGTGCCAGCAGCTTAGATTGGGACAGTACAGAAGCTTTCTTT. The full variable domain, with the rest looked up from reference TRBV7-2 and TRBJ1-1, is GAGVSQSPSNKVTEKGKDVELRCDPISGHTALYWYRQSLGQGLEFLIYFQGNSAPDKSGLPSDRFSAERTGGSVSTLTIQRTQQEDSAVYLCASSLDWDSTEAFFGQGTRLTVV.

The sample holds many counts of this clonotype. The chain has TRBV20-1 and TRBJ2-1; 9 bases map to TRBD1. The CDR3 extends over 14 amino acids. The V segment lost 5 bases and the J segment 7 bases; nucleotides outside the gene matches: 9. The germline V gene encodes CDR1 DFQATT and CDR2 SNEGSKA (reference sequence). For the CDR3, the DNA is TGCAGTGCTCCTACGGGGACAGGGAAGAATGAGCAGTTCTTC. As protein: CSAPTGTGKNEQFF.

Concerning this clonotype itself: The germline gene is not matched at one end of the junction; a read error may be the cause. The rearrangement links TRBV11-2 to TRBJ2-7, with D possibly being TRBD2 (6 bases). Germline lookup yields CDR1 SGHAT and CDR2 FQNNGV. This CDR3 comprises 15 residues. CDR3 protein: CASSSEGTSSDEQYF. In DNA form, the CDR3 reads TGTGCCAGCAGCTCCGAAGGGACTTCCTCCGACGAGCAGTACTTC.

This clonotype was seen more than once but under ten times. J is TRBJ1-4 and V is TRBV28; D not certain. The V end lost 4 bases, the J end lost 4 bases, and 10 bases lay between the germline ends. CDR3 size: 14 residues. Germline lookup yields CDR1 MDHEN and CDR2 SYDVKM. The CDR3 region has the DNA TGTGCCAGCAGTTCTCGGGCCCTTAATGAAAAACTGTTTTTT. It is translated as CASSSRALNEKLFF.

This clonotype was detected only a few times. The chain recombines TRBV29-1 with TRBJ2-1; D is tentatively TRBD1 or TRBD2 (5 bases each). Germline CDR1 is SQVTM and CDR2 is ANQGSEA. The ends were cut back, 6 bases at V and 4 bases at J, with 16 bases in the middle. This CDR3 has 14 amino acids. The CDR3: CSVTGTAVYNEQFF. The DNA of the CDR3 is TGCAGCGTGACCGGGACCGCCGTATACAATGAGCAGTTCTTC.

This clonotype was detected many times. V gene TRBV7-9 combines with J gene TRBJ1-3, with 8 bases fitting TRBD1. Unmatched junction bases numbered 9, after V lost 5 bases and J lost 0 bases. The CDR3 length is 17 residues. Germline CDR1 and CDR2: SEHNR and FQNEAQ (reference sequence). Written as DNA, the CDR3 is TGTGCCAGCAGCCCAAGGACAGGGAGGATCTCTGGAAACACCATATATTTT. It translates to CASSPRTGRISGNTIYF. The full variable domain, in which reference TRBV7-9 and TRBJ1-3 provide the parts outside the CDR3, is DTGVSQNPRHKITKRGQNVTFRCDPISEHNRLYWYRQTLGQGPEFLTYFQNEAQLEKSRLLSDRFSAERPKGSFSTLEIQRTEQGDSAMYLCASSPRTGRISGNTIYFGEGSWLTVV.

This clonotype was found a few times. The chain employs TRBV6-6 and TRBJ2-3; unclear D gene. The V end was cut by 2 bases, the J end by 4 bases, with 13 bases between. This CDR3 region has 15 residues. CDR1 is MNHNY, CDR2 SVGAGI, per germline (reference sequence). The CDR3 sequence is CASSYAISPSDTQYF. For the CDR3, the DNA is TGTGCCAGCAGTTACGCTATTAGCCCCTCAGATACGCAGTATTTT.

Only a few counts were recorded for this clonotype. The rearrangement links TRBV28 to TRBJ1-2; 12 nucleotides match TRBD1. The CDR3 consists of 15 residues. Germline V CDR1 and CDR2: MDHEN, SYDVKM. J lost 9 bases, V lost 5 bases, and 10 bases had no gene match. DNA for the CDR3: TGTGCCAGCAGTAAACGGGGACAGGGGGCCGGTCGCTACACCTTC. This codes for CASSKRGQGAGRYTF.

V gene TRBV20-1 combines with J gene TRBJ2-3; no reliable D call. V shed 2 bases and J shed 2 bases, with 2 bases lying between them. CDR1 and CDR2 (germline): DFQATT, SNEGSKA (reference sequence). This CDR3 is 11 amino acids long. This CDR3 reads CSARFTDTQYF. CDR3 DNA: TGCAGTGCTAGATTCACAGATACGCAGTATTTT.

This clonotype came up many times. The chain uses TRBV15 and TRBJ2-7; 10 positions agree with TRBD2. Trimming removed 3 bases from V and 13 bases from J; junction bases left unmatched: 15. The CDR3 length is 15 residues. Germline CDR1 and CDR2: LNHNV and YYDKDF (reference sequence). The CDR3 DNA follows: TGTGCCACCAGCAGCGCCGGGGCTAGCGGGGGCCTTGAATACTTC. It specifies CATSSAGASGGLEYF.

In its sample, this clonotype was seen a few times. The chain links TRBV2 to TRBJ2-2; 9 bases fit TRBD2. The junction had 1 base not matched to a gene; V was cut back by 4 bases and J by 1 base. CDR3 size: 15 residues. Looked up from germline, CDR1 is SNHLY and CDR2 is FYNNEI. CDR3 nucleotide sequence: TGTGCCAGCAGTGGAGCGGGAGGGAACACCGGGGAGCTGTTTTTT. It translates to CASSGAGGNTGELFF.